The 19 T cell receptor beta chains below come from one sample, sequenced in a study of a mutant IDH1 vaccine in newly diagnosed glioma. Their cognate antigens are unknown. Libraries were prepared by immunoSEQ multiplex PCR; TCRdb keeps only in-frame clonotypes and omits some of them. Here the sample spans 30,000 to 40,000 clones, around nine tenths being singletons. Time point denoted: week 47, end of study. Topical imiquimod was applied with each vaccine dose, which held 300 ug of mutant IDH1 20-mer peptide. Specimen: PBMCs, collected from a glioma patient whose treatment included an IDH1 peptide vaccine. The receptor source for this set is a woman aged 25 to 39 with glioma.

The rearrangement links TRBV10-3 to TRBJ1-2; D uncertain. Looked up from germline, CDR1 is ENHRY and CDR2 is SYGVKD. Trimming cost V 0 bases and J 7 bases, with 12 bases left between them. This CDR3 region has 14 residues. The CDR3 DNA reads as TGTGCCATCAGTGAGTCAGGGCAGAGGTCTGGCTACACCTTC. It yields the protein CAISESGQRSGYTF.

The CDR3 region has the DNA TGCAGCGTTTTTAGCGGGGGTGTTTGGGGGGAGACCCAGTACTTC. This codes for CSVFSGGVWGETQYF. The chain joins TRBV29-1 to TRBJ2-5; TRBD2 aligns across 9 bases. V was pared by 5 bases and J by 5 bases, with 12 bases of the junction left unmatched. This CDR3 region has 15 residues. Germline assignment: CDR1 SQVTM and CDR2 ANQGSEA.

The rearrangement links TRBV2 to TRBJ2-7, with 10 bases lining up with TRBD2. Germline V CDR1 and CDR2: SNHLY, FYNNEI. J lost 2 bases, V lost 4 bases, and 5 bases had no gene match. This CDR3 is 15 amino acids long. The CDR3 spells CASSVDSGGAYEQYF. DNA for the CDR3: TGTGCCAGCAGTGTTGACAGCGGGGGGGCCTACGAGCAGTACTTC.

The J gene is TRBJ1-5, the V gene TRBV19, with D unresolved. The CDR3 extends over 14 amino acids. CDR1 and CDR2 (germline): LNHDA, SQIVND (reference sequence). The germline V and J ends were trimmed by 7 bases and 3 bases, with 13 bases remaining between them. The CDR3 reads CASTYGRNNQPQHF. CDR3 DNA: TGTGCCAGTACGTATGGCAGGAACAATCAGCCCCAGCATTTT.

In this sample, this clone turned up a few times. The chain has TRBV29-1 and TRBJ1-5; maybe TRBD1 (5 bases). The V gene lost 7 bases and the J gene lost 0 bases, with 10 bases spanning the gap. Germline CDR1 and CDR2: SQVTM and ANQGSEA. CDR3 length equals 13 residues. The DNA of the CDR3 is TGCAGCGCCAGGGTAAATAGCAATCAGCCCCAGCATTTT. It yields the protein CSARVNSNQPQHF.

The chain has TRBV2 and TRBJ2-3; TRBD2 agrees at 9 bases. V was clipped by 1 base and J by 4 bases; unmatched bases: 9. Germline CDR1 SNHLY, CDR2 FYNNEI. The CDR3 is made up of 17 amino acids. The CDR3 sequence: CASSEGFAGGMADTQYF. Here the CDR3 DNA reads TGTGCCAGCAGTGAAGGGTTTGCGGGGGGGATGGCAGATACGCAGTATTTT. Based on the CDR3 plus reference TRBV2 and TRBJ2-3, the full variable domain is EPEVTQTPSHQVTQMGQEVILRCVPISNHLYFYWYRQILGQKVEFLVSFYNNEISEKSEIFDDQFSVERPDGSNFTLKIRSTKLEDSAMYFCASSEGFAGGMADTQYFGPGTRLTVL.

This clone appeared a single time. The rearrangement uses TRBV30 and TRBJ1-1, with D unclear. Trimming removed 0 bases from V and 0 bases from J, with 8 bases in between. The V gene's germline CDR1 is GTSNPN and CDR2 SVGIG (reference sequence). The CDR3 spans 14 residues. CDR3 protein: CAWSVDALNTEAFF. Here the CDR3 DNA reads TGTGCCTGGAGTGTCGACGCACTGAACACTGAAGCTTTCTTT.

V and J are TRBV5-4 and TRBJ2-2, with D possibly matching TRBD1 (6 bases). The CDR3 is 14 amino acids. V lost 3 bases, J lost 7 bases, and 13 bases lay in between. Germline lookup yields CDR1 SGHNT and CDR2 YYREEE (reference sequence). DNA for the CDR3: TGTGCCAGCAGCTCCAGGGGAGTTGGCGGGGAGCTGTTTTTT. It specifies CASSSRGVGGELFF.

J is TRBJ1-3 and V is TRBV7-2; a possible D gene is TRBD1 (5 bases). V was cut by 1 base and J by 8 bases, with 12 bases left in between. Germline CDR1 and CDR2: SGHTA and FQGNSA. This CDR3 contains 14 residues. The DNA of the CDR3 is TGTGCCAGCAGCTTAGTTGCCATGGGGGACACCATATATTTT. The encoded protein is CASSLVAMGDTIYF.

The chain uses TRBV6-5 and TRBJ1-6; D remains unclear. Germline CDR1 is MNHEY and CDR2 is SVGAGI. The CDR3 totals 15 residues. Trimming removed 1 base from V and 3 bases from J, with 7 bases in between. The CDR3 loop is CASSYLRVYNSPLHF. The CDR3 DNA is TGTGCCAGCAGTTACTTGAGGGTCTATAATTCACCCCTCCACTTT.

V is TRBV18 and J is TRBJ2-4; 11 positions match TRBD2. Per the germline V gene, CDR1 is KGHSH and CDR2 is LQKENI. V was pared by 6 bases and J by 4 bases, with 2 bases of the junction left unmatched. The CDR3 loop spans 14 amino acids. The CDR3 region is CASSPSGGKNIQYF. For the CDR3, the DNA is TGTGCCAGCTCCCCTAGCGGGGGGAAAAACATTCAGTACTTC. Full variable domain (rest looked up from reference TRBV18 and TRBJ2-4): NAGVMQNPRHLVRRRGQEARLRCSPMKGHSHVYWYRQLPEEGLKFMVYLQKENIIDESGMPKERFSAEFPKEGPSILRIQQVVRGDSAAYFCASSPSGGKNIQYFGAGTRLSVL.

The V call is TRBV19, the J call TRBJ1-2; D perhaps matches TRBD1 (6 bases). Trimming cost V 8 bases and J 7 bases, with 17 bases left between them. Germline lookup yields CDR1 LNHDA and CDR2 SQIVND (reference sequence). The CDR3 totals 13 residues. Here the CDR3 DNA reads TGTGCCAGTTCTTCCCGGGGGGCTAGTGGCTACACCTTC. Amino acid sequence: CASSSRGASGYTF. Combining the CDR3 with reference TRBV19 and TRBJ1-2 gives the whole variable domain DGGITQSPKYLFRKEGQNVTLSCEQNLNHDAMYWYRQDPGQGLRLIYYSQIVNDFQKGDIAEGYSVSREKKESFPLTVTSAQKNPTAFYLCASSSRGASGYTFGSGTRLTVV.

This chain links TRBV4-1 with TRBJ1-5; D unclear. The V end was cut by 1 base, the J end by 0 bases, with 10 bases between. This CDR3 has 16 amino acids. Per the germline V gene, CDR1 is MGHRA and CDR2 is YSYEKL. The CDR3 DNA reads as TGCGCCAGCAGCCAAGCCCTGAGGGTTAGCAATCAGCCCCAGCATTTT. As protein: CASSQALRVSNQPQHF.

The rearrangement joins TRBV5-1 to TRBJ2-1; a weak D match, TRBD2 (6 bases). The CDR3 has 14 amino acids. V was trimmed by 9 bases and J by 3 bases, leaving 16 bases between them. Germline CDR1 reads SGHRS; CDR2 reads YFSETQ. Written as DNA, the CDR3 is TGCGCCACCGCGCCCTCGGGGGTCTACAATGAGCAGTTCTTC. Translated: CATAPSGVYNEQFF.

V usage is TRBV30 and J usage is TRBJ1-5; D is perhaps TRBD1 (5 bases). Germline V gene lookup returns CDR1 GTSNPN and CDR2 SVGIG (reference sequence). The V end lost 2 bases, the J end lost 11 bases, and 22 bases lay between the germline ends. This CDR3 has 15 amino acids. In nucleotides, the CDR3 is TGTGCCTGGAGTAAAGGGGACCAAGGCGGTGGAGCCCAGCATTTT. Its protein product is CAWSKGDQGGGAQHF.

This clone was seen more than once but under ten times. The chain uses TRBV6-4 and TRBJ2-3; D unresolved. Per germline, CDR1 MRHNA and CDR2 SNTAGT. V was pared by 3 bases and J by 0 bases, with 4 bases between. The CDR3 consists of 13 residues. CDR3: CASSEASTDTQYF. CDR3 nucleotides: TGTGCCAGCAGTGAAGCTAGCACAGATACGCAGTATTTT.

This chain connects TRBV10-3 to TRBJ1-5; weak D call: TRBD1 (5 bases). The ends were cut back, 11 bases at V and 7 bases at J, with 18 bases in the middle. The CDR3 is 13 residues long. CDR1 and CDR2 from the germline V gene are ENHRY and SYGVKD. This CDR3 is CAAGGTGKQPQHF. Here the CDR3 DNA reads TGTGCCGCCGGGGGGACTGGTAAACAGCCCCAGCATTTT.

This clone was found once. The chain employs TRBV6-5 and TRBJ1-1, with 11 nucleotides matching TRBD1. Germline assignment: CDR1 MNHEY and CDR2 SVGAGI. CDR3 size: 15 residues. The junction had 7 bases not matched to a gene; V was cut back by 5 bases and J by 5 bases. The DNA of the CDR3 is TGTGCCAGCAGTCAAGGACAGGGGGCTTGGACTGAAGCTTTCTTT. Its protein is CASSQGQGAWTEAFF.

The rearrangement links TRBV4-1 to TRBJ2-1; the match to TRBD2 covers 8 bases. This CDR3 spans 20 amino acids. Looked up from germline, CDR1 is MGHRA and CDR2 is YSYEKL. The junction had 14 bases not matched to a gene; V was cut back by 0 bases and J by 1 base. The CDR3 region is CASSQEKRTAGGQSYNEQFF. CDR3 coding DNA: TGCGCCAGCAGCCAAGAAAAGAGGACGGCGGGGGGCCAGTCCTACAATGAGCAGTTCTTC.